This T cell receptor (beta chain) is from a study of cytomegalovirus exposure and HLA in healthy donors. Vbeta (60) and Jbeta (13) primers were used in the PCR. Sequencing was performed with immunoSEQ multiplex PCR; in TCRdb, only in-frame clones are kept and a portion is missing. Its listing shows 130,000 or so clones. There are 15 residues in the CDR3. The V and J ends lost 2 bases and 4 bases, in that order; junction bases with no gene match: 5. Germline assignment: CDR1 SGHRS and CDR2 YFSETQ. The genes are TRBV5-1 and TRBJ2-3; 9 bases agree with TRBD1. The source is a woman in her forties in good health and CMV-seronegative. The sequencing sample was made of PBMCs. This CDR3 is CASSFGRTGADTQYF. CDR3 bases: TGCGCCAGCAGCTTCGGTAGGACAGGGGCAGATACGCAGTATTTT.